One and the same sample provided the 26 T cell receptor beta chains below, sequenced in a study of glioma-infiltrating T cells after dendritic cell vaccination. Time point described: after dendritic cell vaccination, including at tumor progression/relapse. TCRdb's copy holds only in-frame clones and misses some; the assay was immunoSEQ multiplex PCR. The sample carries tens of thousands of clones, roughly 84% recorded once. The material sequenced was blood, taken after dendritic cell vaccination. Source of these receptors: a human donor with glioblastoma.

The chain recombines TRBV6-5 with TRBJ1-2, with 8 bases lining up with TRBD1. With 4 bases clipped from V and 9 bases from J, the junction kept 10 bases outside the gene matches. CDR3 length: 14 amino acids. CDR1 MNHEY and CDR2 SVGAGI come from the germline V gene. CDR3: CASSSGTGLVSYTF. The CDR3 bases are TGTGCCAGCAGTTCCGGGACAGGTCTCGTTAGCTACACCTTC.

This clone was picked up one time. The rearrangement joins TRBV5-1 to TRBJ2-1; 8 nucleotides line up with TRBD2. The CDR3 covers 18 residues. V dropped 4 bases and J dropped 5; count of bases not matched to a gene: 17. Germline CDR1 reads SGHRS; CDR2 reads YFSETQ. CDR3 DNA sequence: TGCGCCAGCAGCCCGGGGGGACTAGATTCCTTTTGGGACAATGAGCAGTTCTTC. Residues: CASSPGGLDSFWDNEQFF.

The gene calls are TRBV14 and TRBJ2-2; D perhaps matches TRBD2 (7 bases). Germline V gives CDR1 SGHDN, CDR2 FVKESK. V lost 2 bases to trimming and J lost 1 base, with 14 bases between them. The CDR3 covers 17 residues. CDR3 loop: CASSQPGGRGNTGELFF. CDR3 in DNA: TGTGCCAGCAGCCAACCGGGGGGCAGGGGGAACACCGGGGAGCTGTTTTTT.

This clone was seen more than once but under ten times. This sequence joins TRBV15 and TRBJ2-3; D is ambiguous. CDR1 is LNHNV, CDR2 YYDKDF, per germline (reference sequence). V gave up 0 bases and J gave up 2 bases, with 9 bases separating them. CDR3 length: 15 amino acids. CDR3 loop: CATSRDQAPTDTQYF. Here the CDR3 DNA reads TGTGCCACCAGCAGAGATCAGGCCCCCACAGATACGCAGTATTTT.

J is TRBJ2-5 and V is TRBV7-9, with D maybe TRBD2 (5 bases). Germline lookup yields CDR1 SEHNR and CDR2 FQNEAQ (reference sequence). CDR3 length: 15 amino acids. V lost 5 bases to trimming and J lost 1 base, with 14 bases between them. CDR3 nucleotides: TGTGCCAGCAGCCACAAGACTAACCTCCAAGAGACCCAGTACTTC. This gives the protein CASSHKTNLQETQYF.

By its share, this clone is medium-sized. This chain uses TRBV2 with TRBJ1-5; 7 positions match TRBD1. This CDR3 has 14 residues. The V segment lost 4 bases and the J segment 1 base; nucleotides outside the gene matches: 1. Germline V lookup: CDR1 SNHLY, CDR2 FYNNEI. CDR3 coding DNA: TGTGCCAGCAGTGGACAGGGCAGCAATCAGCCCCAGCATTTT. Translation gives CASSGQGSNQPQHF.

The chain recombines TRBV2 with TRBJ1-4; 7 bases line up with TRBD1. CDR1 SNHLY and CDR2 FYNNEI come from the germline V gene. J gave up 10 bases and V 2 bases, and 10 bases lay outside the gene matches. The length of the CDR3 is 15 residues. The chain's CDR3 is CASSEITGDGVKLFF. The CDR3 bases are TGTGCCAGCAGTGAAATTACAGGGGATGGAGTAAAACTGTTTTTT.

The CDR3 DNA reads TGCGCCAGCAGCTCTGGGACAGGGGGTTACAATGAGCAGTTCTTC. Translating gives CASSSGTGGYNEQFF. The genes are TRBV5-1 and TRBJ2-1; 11 bases line up with TRBD1. Trimming cost V 3 bases and J 4 bases; bases outside gene matches: 3. Germline V gene sequence: CDR1 SGHRS, CDR2 YFSETQ. The CDR3 contains 15 residues.

J is TRBJ2-4 and V is TRBV5-1; 11 positions agree with TRBD1. The CDR3 has 17 amino acids. After removal of 1 base from V and 8 bases from J, the junction contained 11 bases not matched to a gene. From germline, CDR1 is SGHRS and CDR2 YFSETQ. CDR3 in DNA: TGCGCCAGCAGCTTGTGGACAGGGGGCTTCTCTCAGGACATTCAGTACTTC. Translated: CASSLWTGGFSQDIQYF.

The J gene is TRBJ1-2, the V gene TRBV19; 12 positions agree with TRBD1. The germline V gene has CDR1 LNHDA and CDR2 SQIVND (reference sequence). V shed 2 bases and J 2 bases; nucleotides not matched to a gene: 6. The CDR3 spans 17 residues. CDR3 protein: CASSISGTGGRNYGYTF. The CDR3 DNA reads as TGTGCCAGTAGTATAAGCGGGACAGGGGGCCGAAACTATGGCTACACCTTC.

The chain carries TRBV11-2 and TRBJ1-5; the D is unclear. The CDR3 sequence is 15 residues long. The germline V gene encodes CDR1 SGHAT and CDR2 FQNNGV. Trimming removed 2 bases at V and 4 bases at J, with 12 bases between. Here the CDR3 DNA reads TGTGCCAGCAGCTTAACGGGAATGGGAAATCAGCCCCAGCATTTT. Translated: CASSLTGMGNQPQHF.

CDR3 in amino acids: CASSLASQGAYEQYF. The CDR3 coding sequence is TGTGCCAGCAGCTTAGCGTCGCAGGGGGCTTACGAGCAGTACTTC. The rearrangement joins TRBV7-9 to TRBJ2-7; TRBD1 aligns across 8 bases. Unmatched junction bases numbered 5, after V lost 0 bases and J lost 4 bases. The CDR3 sequence is 15 residues long. Germline V lookup: CDR1 SEHNR, CDR2 FQNEAQ (reference sequence).

V usage is TRBV5-1 and J usage is TRBJ2-1; 9 nucleotides agree with TRBD2. Unmatched junction bases numbered 6, after V lost 0 bases and J lost 8 bases. This CDR3 spans 15 amino acids. CDR1 and CDR2 from the germline V gene are SGHRS and YFSETQ. The CDR3 DNA is TGCGCCAGCAGCTTGGTGCGGGGGGGATCGGATGAGCAGTTCTTC. This encodes CASSLVRGGSDEQFF.

The chain couples TRBV11-3 to TRBJ2-5, with D possibly being TRBD2 (5 bases). The J call could be wrong; TRBJ2-7 is a better fit for the DNA end. The germline gives CDR1 SGHNT, CDR2 YENEEA. The CDR3 length is 13 residues. The CDR3 is CASRFSGSYEQYF. CDR3 coding DNA: TGTGCCAGCAGATTCTCGGGGTCCTACGAGCAGTACTTC.

The V and J genes are TRBV28 and TRBJ1-2; possible D gene TRBD1, 5 bases. The CDR3 contains 14 residues. Deletions cut 5 bases from V and 2 bases from J, with 12 bases between. The V gene's germline CDR1 is MDHEN and CDR2 SYDVKM. CDR3: CASSGGGRNYGYTF. Written as DNA, the CDR3 is TGTGCCAGCAGTGGGGGGGGGAGGAACTATGGCTACACCTTC.

V and J are TRBV7-6 and TRBJ2-6, with D unresolved. V was pared by 4 bases and J by 0 bases, with 16 bases between. This CDR3 spans 18 amino acids. Germline V gives CDR1 SGHVS, CDR2 FNYEAQ. DNA for the CDR3: TGTGCCAGCAGCTCTTCCCTGGGCGTTAGCTCTGGGGCCAACGTCCTGACTTTC. It yields the protein CASSSSLGVSSGANVLTF.

The CDR3 coding sequence is TGTGCCAGCTCTCAAGACACAATGAACACTGAAGCTTTCTTT. Its translation is CASSQDTMNTEAFF. This rearrangement joins TRBV18 to TRBJ1-1; no clear D. Germline V gene sequence: CDR1 KGHSH, CDR2 LQKENI. The ends were cut back, 6 bases at V and 0 bases at J, with 11 bases in the middle. This CDR3 is built from 14 residues.

This clone appeared a few times. The V and J genes are TRBV6-6 and TRBJ2-7; D might be TRBD1 (6 bases). V was cut by 6 bases and J by 7 bases, with 16 bases left in between. The germline V gene has CDR1 MNHNY and CDR2 SVGAGI (reference sequence). This CDR3 region has 13 residues. The CDR3 reads CASRNRELGEQYF. The DNA for the CDR3 is TGTGCCAGCAGGAACAGGGAGTTGGGGGAGCAGTACTTC.

This clone was detected only once. The CDR3 DNA reads as TGTGCCAGCAGCTTAGGTGGGGTATACAGGGATACGCAGTATTTT. Translating it yields CASSLGGVYRDTQYF. The rearrangement links TRBV7-2 to TRBJ2-3, with D perhaps TRBD1 (5 bases). This CDR3 has 15 amino acids. CDR1 is SGHTA, CDR2 FQGNSA, per germline. The V end was cut by 1 base, the J end by 6 bases, with 14 bases between. The entire variable domain, with the rest obtained from reference TRBV7-2 and TRBJ2-3, is as follows: GAGVSQSPSNKVTEKGKDVELRCDPISGHTALYWYRQSLGQGLEFLIYFQGNSAPDKSGLPSDRFSAERTGGSVSTLTIQRTQQEDSAVYLCASSLGGVYRDTQYFGPGTRLTVL.

V and J are TRBV7-9 and TRBJ2-5, with D possibly being TRBD2 (6 bases). Trimming removed 0 bases from V and 2 bases from J, with 13 bases in between. The germline CDR1 and CDR2 sequences are SEHNR and FQNEAQ (reference sequence). There are 16 residues in the CDR3. CDR3 loop: CASSLAAGRDQETQYF. CDR3 in DNA: TGTGCCAGCAGCTTAGCGGCGGGGCGAGATCAAGAGACCCAGTACTTC.

The chain recombines TRBV6-5 with TRBJ1-1; D perhaps matches TRBD1 (5 bases). Trimming pared 6 bases from V and 0 bases from J, leaving 11 bases between. Germline V CDR1 and CDR2: MNHEY, SVGAGI. This CDR3 contains 14 residues. The CDR3 protein is CASRLTVMNTEAFF. The CDR3 DNA is TGTGCCAGCAGATTGACAGTAATGAACACTGAAGCTTTCTTT.

The chain is built from TRBV11-2 and TRBJ2-7, with a tentative D call TRBD2 (6 bases). V was trimmed by 0 bases and J by 2 bases, leaving 11 bases between them. CDR1 and CDR2 (germline): SGHAT, FQNNGV. The CDR3 is 15 amino acids. CDR3 in amino acids: CASSLDLGGTYEQYF. CDR3 DNA: TGTGCCAGCAGCTTAGATCTCGGGGGAACCTACGAGCAGTACTTC.

The CDR3, as DNA: TGTGCCAGCAGCTTACAGGGCTCCTACGAGCAGTACTTC. Its translation: CASSLQGSYEQYF. The chain employs TRBV11-2 and TRBJ2-7; possible D gene TRBD1, 5 bases. The CDR3 spans 13 residues. V dropped 2 bases and J dropped 0 bases, with 5 bases sitting between them. Germline CDR1 reads SGHAT; CDR2 reads FQNNGV.

This clone was detected once. The chain combines TRBV5-1 with TRBJ2-3; 7 bases fit TRBD1. CDR1 is SGHRS and CDR2 is YFSETQ in the germline V gene. Trimming cost V 3 bases and J 4 bases; bases outside gene matches: 11. This CDR3 is 16 amino acids long. CDR3: CASSSPTGMFADTQYF. In nucleotides, the CDR3 is TGCGCCAGCAGCTCCCCGACAGGGATGTTTGCAGATACGCAGTATTTT. Together with reference TRBV5-1 and TRBJ2-3, the CDR3 gives the full variable domain: KAGVTQTPRYLIKTRGQQVTLSCSPISGHRSVSWYQQTPGQGLQFLFEYFSETQRNKGNFPGRFSGRQFSNSRSEMNVSTLELGDSALYLCASSSPTGMFADTQYFGPGTRLTVL.

The rearrangement links TRBV6-8 to TRBJ2-7; weak D call: TRBD1 (5 bases). The CDR3 contains 12 residues. Looked up from germline, CDR1 is MNHGY and CDR2 is SAAAGT. Trimming left V 11 bases short and J 2 bases short, with 13 bases between. This chain's CDR3 is CAGSTATYEQYF. Written as DNA, the CDR3 is TGTGCCGGTTCGACAGCTACCTACGAGCAGTACTTC.

For the CDR3, the DNA is TGCGCCAGCAGCCGGACTAGCGGGAGGGCATCAGAGACCCAGTACTTC. Its protein product is CASSRTSGRASETQYF. This chain links TRBV4-1 with TRBJ2-5; 15 bases match TRBD2. Germline CDR1 and CDR2: MGHRA and YSYEKL. Trimming at V came to 4 bases and at J to 4 bases, leaving 4 bases not matched to a gene. This CDR3 is 16 amino acids long.